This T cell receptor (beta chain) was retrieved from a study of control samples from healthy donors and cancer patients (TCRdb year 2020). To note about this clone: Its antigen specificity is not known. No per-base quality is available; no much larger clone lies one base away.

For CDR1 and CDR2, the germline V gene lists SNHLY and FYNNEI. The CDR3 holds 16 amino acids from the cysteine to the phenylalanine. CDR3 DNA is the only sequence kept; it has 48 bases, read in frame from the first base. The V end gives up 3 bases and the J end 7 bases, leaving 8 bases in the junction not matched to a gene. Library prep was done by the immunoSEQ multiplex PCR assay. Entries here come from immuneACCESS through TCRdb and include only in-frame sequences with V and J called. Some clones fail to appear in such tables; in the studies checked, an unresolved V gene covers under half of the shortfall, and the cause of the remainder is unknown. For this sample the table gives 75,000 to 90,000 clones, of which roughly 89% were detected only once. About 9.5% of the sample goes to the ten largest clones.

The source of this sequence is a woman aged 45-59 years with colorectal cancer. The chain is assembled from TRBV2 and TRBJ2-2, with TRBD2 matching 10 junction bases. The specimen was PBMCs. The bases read TGTGCCAGCAGTGATTTGAGCGGGGGGGCCCACGGGGAGCTGTTTTTT. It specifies CASSDLSGGAHGELFF.